This T cell receptor (beta chain) is drawn from a study of CD8 T cells in ankylosing spondylitis. The study, taken as a whole, reports: Ankylosing spondylitis blood seemed to carry a telltale TCR beta motif made of eight highly homologous variants. According to the report, clones linked to the disease were significantly enriched in matched synovial fluid samples taken from ankylosing spondylitis patients.

This clonotype was seen repeatedly, ten times or more. Its specificity is not known. CDR3 length: 13 residues. CDR1 and CDR2 from the germline V gene are SGHVS and FNYEAQ. Trimming shortened V by 5 bases and J by 4 bases, and 11 bases separated the two germline ends. 5'-RACE, quantitative and with molecular barcodes, yielded the TCR beta libraries. TCRdb fed the 5' RACE reads into MiXCR, producing one record per CDR3 protein. The table has about 130,000 distinct CDR3 sequences, around 8.5% seen once; the top ten hold approximately 3.4%. The sample consisted of blood, either unsorted or a sorted T cell fraction (not recorded which). V and J are TRBV7-6 and TRBJ2-5, with D hard to call. The sequence was collected from a male donor with ankylosing spondylitis or in good health (not recorded which). The CDR3 is CASSPTEGETQYF. CDR3 nucleotide sequence: TGTGCCAGCAGCCCCACCGAAGGAGAGACCCAGTACTTC.